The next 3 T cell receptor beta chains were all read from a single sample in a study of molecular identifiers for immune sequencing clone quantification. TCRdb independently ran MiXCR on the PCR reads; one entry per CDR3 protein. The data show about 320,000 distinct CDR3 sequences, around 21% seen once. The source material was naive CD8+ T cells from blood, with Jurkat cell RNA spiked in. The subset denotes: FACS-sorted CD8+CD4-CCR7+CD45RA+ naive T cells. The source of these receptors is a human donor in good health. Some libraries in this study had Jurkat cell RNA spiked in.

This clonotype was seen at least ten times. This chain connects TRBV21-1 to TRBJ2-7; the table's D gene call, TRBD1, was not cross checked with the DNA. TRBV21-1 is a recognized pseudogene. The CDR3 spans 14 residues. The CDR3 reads CASSPTGELYEQYF. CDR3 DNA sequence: TGTGCCAGCAGCCCGACAGGGGAGCTTTACGAGCAGTACTTC.

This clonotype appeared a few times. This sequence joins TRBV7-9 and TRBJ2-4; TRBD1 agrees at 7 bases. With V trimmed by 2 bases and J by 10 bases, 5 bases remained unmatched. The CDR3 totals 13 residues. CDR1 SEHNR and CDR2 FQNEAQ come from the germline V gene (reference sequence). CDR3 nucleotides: TGTGCCAGCAGCTTAACGGCACAGGGGATTCAGTACTTC. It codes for CASSLTAQGIQYF.

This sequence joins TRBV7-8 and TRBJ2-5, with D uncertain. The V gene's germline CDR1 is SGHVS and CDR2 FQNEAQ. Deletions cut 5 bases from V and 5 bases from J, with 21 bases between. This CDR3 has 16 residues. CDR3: CASSQESSPHLETQYF. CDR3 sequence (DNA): TGTGCCAGCAGCCAAGAATCCTCCCCTCATTTGGAGACCCAGTACTTC.